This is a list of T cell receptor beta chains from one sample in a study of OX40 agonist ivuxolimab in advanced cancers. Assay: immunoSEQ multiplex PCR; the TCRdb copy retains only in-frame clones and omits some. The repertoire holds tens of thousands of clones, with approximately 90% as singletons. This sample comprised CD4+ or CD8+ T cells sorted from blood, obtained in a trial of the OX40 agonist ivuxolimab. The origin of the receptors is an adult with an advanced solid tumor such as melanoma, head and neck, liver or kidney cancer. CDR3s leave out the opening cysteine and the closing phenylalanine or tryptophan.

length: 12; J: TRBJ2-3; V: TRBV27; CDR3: ATSASSSTDTQY
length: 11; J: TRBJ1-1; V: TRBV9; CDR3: ASSVQLNTEAF
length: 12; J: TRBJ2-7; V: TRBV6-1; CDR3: ASRRTGPGDEQY
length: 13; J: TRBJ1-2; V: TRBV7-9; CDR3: ASSLAQARGTGYT
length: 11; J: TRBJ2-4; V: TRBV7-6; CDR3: ASSTGWQNIQY
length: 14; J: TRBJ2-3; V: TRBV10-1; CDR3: ASSPGTSGTTDTQY
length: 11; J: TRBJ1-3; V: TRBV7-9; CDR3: ALERDRGNTIY
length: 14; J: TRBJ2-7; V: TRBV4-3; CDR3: ASSQPRLPSSYEQY
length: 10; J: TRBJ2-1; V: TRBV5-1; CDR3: ASSPSYNEQF
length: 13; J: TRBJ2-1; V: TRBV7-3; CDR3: ASSLTSGTNNEQF
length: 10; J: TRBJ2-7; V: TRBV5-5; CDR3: ASSLALAEQY
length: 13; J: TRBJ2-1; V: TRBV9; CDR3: ASSLAGSSYNEQF
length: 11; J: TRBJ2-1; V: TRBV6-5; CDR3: ASNNPNHNEQF
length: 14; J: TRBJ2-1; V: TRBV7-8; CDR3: ASSLSLQVAYNEQF
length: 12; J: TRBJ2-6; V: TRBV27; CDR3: ASSPLSGANVLT
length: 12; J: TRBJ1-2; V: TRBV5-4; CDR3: ASSADSPNYGYT
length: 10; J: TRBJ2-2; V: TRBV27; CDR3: ASSLRTGELF
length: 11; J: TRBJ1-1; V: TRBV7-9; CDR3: ASSPNSHTEAF
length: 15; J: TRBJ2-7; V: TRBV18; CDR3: ASSPGTSGSSIYEQY
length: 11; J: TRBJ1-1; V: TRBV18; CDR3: ASSPQGGTEAF
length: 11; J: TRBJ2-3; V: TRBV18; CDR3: ASSPPRIDTQY
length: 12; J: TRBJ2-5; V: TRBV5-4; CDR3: ASSLYGREETQY
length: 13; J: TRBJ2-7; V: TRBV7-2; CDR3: ASSTSGVEAYEQY
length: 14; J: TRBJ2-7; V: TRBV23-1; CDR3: ASSQSDRGPRLEQY
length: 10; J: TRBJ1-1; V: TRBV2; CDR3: ASSDDYTEAF
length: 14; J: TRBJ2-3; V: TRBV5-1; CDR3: ASSFGDRERTDTQY
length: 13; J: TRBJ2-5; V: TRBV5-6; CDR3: ASSSATGARETQY
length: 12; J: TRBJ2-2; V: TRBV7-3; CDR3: ASSLMIGAGELF
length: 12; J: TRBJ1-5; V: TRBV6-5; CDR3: ASSPQTGTQPQH
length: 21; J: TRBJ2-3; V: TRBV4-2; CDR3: ASSQTYGGPLTSGSLGTDTQY